A single sample is the source of the 21 T cell receptor beta chains below, sequenced in a study of blood T cell repertoires in COVID-19. Data came from immunoSEQ multiplex PCR; TCRdb stores just in-frame clones and leaves some out. The table shows 27,000 or so clones, with 85% to 90% occurring only once. The sequenced material came from peripheral blood. The receptors originated from a man in his 70s with active COVID-19.

The rearrangement links TRBV3-1 (or the pseudogene TRBV3-2) to TRBJ2-1, with 12 bases fitting TRBD2. The junction had 12 bases not matched to a gene; V was cut back by 5 bases and J by 4 bases. The CDR3 runs to 18 residues. CDR1 LGHDT and CDR2 YNNKEL come from the germline V gene (reference sequence). CDR3 in amino acids: CASSAATWTSGEYNEQFF. DNA of the CDR3: TGTGCCAGCAGCGCGGCGACCTGGACTAGCGGGGAATACAATGAGCAGTTCTTC.

J is TRBJ2-5 and V is TRBV6-5, with a possible D match to TRBD2 (6 bases). The germline CDR1 and CDR2 sequences are MNHEY and SVGAGI. Trimming pared 4 bases from V and 5 bases from J, leaving 17 bases between. The CDR3 has 15 residues. DNA of the CDR3: TGTGCCAGCAGTTCTGCGACTAGTTTAAGGGAGACCCAGTACTTC. Translation: CASSSATSLRETQYF.

The CDR3 is CASSPDYGYTF. CDR3 DNA sequence: TGTGCCAGTAGTCCTGACTATGGCTACACCTTC. The chain uses TRBV19 and TRBJ1-2; D is ambiguous. Deletions cut 5 bases from V and 3 bases from J, with 4 bases between. Germline values: CDR1 LNHDA, CDR2 SQIVND (reference sequence). The CDR3 is 11 amino acids. The whole variable domain, filled in from reference TRBV19 and TRBJ1-2, reads DGGITQSPKYLFRKEGQNVTLSCEQNLNHDAMYWYRQDPGQGLRLIYYSQIVNDFQKGDIAEGYSVSREKKESFPLTVTSAQKNPTAFYLCASSPDYGYTFGSGTRLTVV.

This chain connects TRBV19 to TRBJ1-2; 7 positions match TRBD1. The CDR3 is 14 amino acids. The ends lost 2 bases at V and 4 bases at J; junction bases unmatched: 4. The V gene's germline CDR1 is LNHDA and CDR2 SQIVND (reference sequence). CDR3 nucleotide sequence: TGTGCCAGTAGTATAACCGGGACAGTCTATGGCTACACCTTC. Its translation: CASSITGTVYGYTF.

The chain carries TRBV6-2 or TRBV6-3 and TRBJ2-5; perhaps TRBD2 as D (6 bases). V lost 5 bases and J lost 1, with 11 bases in between. The CDR3 is made up of 14 amino acids. Germline values: CDR1 MNHEY, CDR2 SVGEGT. CDR3 nucleotide sequence: TGTGCCAGCAGTACCCGGGAGAGCCAAGAGACCCAGTACTTC. This translates into CASSTRESQETQYF.

The rearrangement links TRBV29-1 to TRBJ1-5; the D gene is possibly TRBD1 (5 bases). Trimming removed 3 bases at V and 5 bases at J, with 11 bases between. This CDR3 region has 13 residues. Germline-derived CDR1 and CDR2 are SQVTM and ANQGSEA. In nucleotides, the CDR3 is TGCAGCGTTGAGCAGGGCCACGATCAGCCCCAGCATTTT. Protein product: CSVEQGHDQPQHF.

In this sample, this clone turned up a few times. This sequence joins TRBV19 and TRBJ1-6; no definite D call. Deletions cut 4 bases from V and 3 bases from J, with 10 bases between. Germline V CDR1 and CDR2: LNHDA, SQIVND (reference sequence). The CDR3 contains 15 residues. The CDR3 nucleotides read TGTGCCAGTAGTAGTCAACAGATCTATAATTCACCCCTCCACTTT. Translating gives CASSSQQIYNSPLHF.

The chain has TRBV4-3 and TRBJ2-7; possibly TRBD1 for D (6 bases). This CDR3 contains 14 residues. The germline V gene encodes CDR1 LGHNA and CDR2 YSLEER. V lost 4 bases and J lost 1, with 11 bases in between. The CDR3 DNA sequence: TGCGCCAGCAGCCCCTGGGGGCAGTCCTACGAGCAGTACTTC. Residues: CASSPWGQSYEQYF.

There are a few counts of this clone. This chain connects TRBV4-1 to TRBJ1-1, with 8 bases identical to TRBD1. Trimming cost V 3 bases and J 0 bases; bases outside gene matches: 3. CDR1 and CDR2 (germline): MGHRA, YSYEKL. This CDR3 has 15 amino acids. This chain's CDR3 is CASSHGQGLNTEAFF. Written as DNA, the CDR3 is TGCGCCAGCAGCCACGGACAGGGATTGAACACTGAAGCTTTCTTT.

The V gene is TRBV2, the J gene TRBJ1-5; TRBD1 is a possible D gene (6 bases). The germline V gene has CDR1 SNHLY and CDR2 FYNNEI. The CDR3 totals 14 residues. Trimming stripped 2 bases from V and 4 bases from J, with 9 bases between. CDR3 bases: TGTGCCAGCAGTGAAAGACAGGTTAATCAGCCCCAGCATTTT. Amino acid sequence: CASSERQVNQPQHF.

The chain couples TRBV7-9 to TRBJ1-5; no definite D call. The germline V gene encodes CDR1 SEHNR and CDR2 FQNEAQ (reference sequence). The V end lost 6 bases, the J end lost 5 bases, and 8 bases lay between the germline ends. This CDR3 contains 12 residues. The CDR3 loop is CASSYMYQPQHF. Here the CDR3 DNA reads TGTGCCAGCAGTTATATGTATCAGCCCCAGCATTTT.

Only one count was recorded for this clone. This chain uses TRBV30 with TRBJ2-2, with 8 nucleotides matching TRBD1. There are 13 residues in the CDR3. CDR1 GTSNPN and CDR2 SVGIG come from the germline V gene (reference sequence). Trimming at V came to 2 bases and at J to 6 bases, leaving 2 bases not matched to a gene. DNA for the CDR3: TGTGCCTGGAGTTTACAGGGGGCCGGGGAGCTGTTTTTT. As protein: CAWSLQGAGELFF. Drawing the rest from reference TRBV30 and TRBJ2-2, the complete variable domain is SQTIHQWPATLVQPVGSPLSLECTVEGTSNPNLYWYRQAAGRGLQLLFYSVGIGQISSEVPQNLSASRPQDRQFILSSKKLLLSDSGFYLCAWSLQGAGELFFGEGSRLTVL.

The chain links TRBV9 to TRBJ1-2, with TRBD1 as a possible D gene (5 bases). The CDR3 contains 15 residues. Trimming stripped 0 bases from V and 0 bases from J, with 9 bases between. The germline V gene has CDR1 SGDLS and CDR2 YYNGEE. This CDR3 is CASSVGSRANYGYTF. DNA for the CDR3: TGTGCCAGCAGCGTAGGAAGCAGGGCTAACTATGGCTACACCTTC.

The V gene is TRBV4-2, the J gene TRBJ2-7; TRBD1 is a possible D gene (5 bases). V dropped 0 bases and J dropped 6 bases, with 15 bases sitting between them. Germline loops: CDR1 LGHNA, CDR2 YNFKEQ. The CDR3 totals 15 residues. Here the CDR3 reads CASSQDVTSQGEQYF. In DNA form, the CDR3 reads TGTGCCAGCAGCCAAGATGTTACAAGCCAGGGCGAGCAGTACTTC.

This clone was seen a single time. The chain employs TRBV6-4 and TRBJ1-6; D not certain. Germline lookup yields CDR1 MRHNA and CDR2 SNTAGT. CDR3 length equals 15 residues. The V end was cut by 3 bases, the J end by 4 bases, with 10 bases between. CDR3 nucleotides: TGTGCCAGCAGTGAATCTGGCCGATATAATTCACCCCTCCACTTT. Protein sequence: CASSESGRYNSPLHF.

The genes are TRBV2 and TRBJ2-5; weak D call: TRBD2 (5 bases). Trimming shortened V by 4 bases and J by 2 bases, and 8 bases separated the two germline ends. This CDR3 is built from 13 residues. Germline-derived CDR1 and CDR2 are SNHLY and FYNNEI. This CDR3 reads CASSASGQETQYF. Here the CDR3 DNA reads TGTGCCAGCAGTGCCAGCGGACAAGAGACCCAGTACTTC.

This chain links TRBV20-1 with TRBJ2-5, with D possibly matching TRBD1 (6 bases). The CDR3 runs 14 residues. Germline assignment: CDR1 DFQATT and CDR2 SNEGSKA (reference sequence). V was cut by 3 bases and J by 0 bases, with 11 bases left in between. The DNA for the CDR3 is TGCAGTGCTAGTGGCAGGGGTAACCAAGAGACCCAGTACTTC. Its translation is CSASGRGNQETQYF.

The chain combines TRBV9 with TRBJ1-6; D uncertain. Trimming shortened V by 4 bases and J by 8 bases, and 10 bases separated the two germline ends. From germline, CDR1 is SGDLS and CDR2 YYNGEE. The CDR3 has 13 amino acids. CDR3 DNA: TGTGCCAGCAGCTCCCACAGAGATTCACCCCTCCACTTT. This sequence encodes CASSSHRDSPLHF.

The chain recombines TRBV7-8 with TRBJ1-1, with D possibly matching TRBD1 (6 bases). Germline V gives CDR1 SGHVS, CDR2 FQNEAQ. Trimming stripped 5 bases from V and 0 bases from J, with 13 bases between. This CDR3 has 15 residues. For the CDR3, the DNA is TGTGCCAGCAGCGCCCGAGAGGGGGTGAACACTGAAGCTTTCTTT. It yields the protein CASSAREGVNTEAFF.

V gene TRBV9 combines with J gene TRBJ2-3; 11 bases align to TRBD2. The ends lost 4 bases at V and 0 bases at J; junction bases unmatched: 4. The CDR3 runs 16 residues. CDR1 SGDLS and CDR2 YYNGEE come from the germline V gene. CDR3 DNA: TGTGCCAGCAGCCATAGCGGGGGGGCCAGCACAGATACGCAGTATTTT. Its translation: CASSHSGGASTDTQYF.

The chain uses TRBV30 and TRBJ2-3; 8 nucleotides align to TRBD2. Germline-derived CDR1 and CDR2 are GTSNPN and SVGIG (reference sequence). The ends lost 5 bases at V and 1 base at J; junction bases unmatched: 2. The CDR3 length is 13 residues. The CDR3 here is CAWGRGGTDTQYF. CDR3 bases: TGTGCCTGGGGGCGGGGGGGCACAGATACGCAGTATTTT.